This T cell receptor beta chain emerged from a study of cytomegalovirus exposure and HLA in healthy donors. Findings and limits, study-wide: Solely CMV serostatus was available to characterize immune exposure. Donors were assumed by presence/absence analyses to have roughly uniform sequencing depth.

PCR involved 60 Vbeta and 13 Jbeta primers. Data came from immunoSEQ multiplex PCR; TCRdb stores just in-frame clones and leaves some out. Of around 96,000 clones in the sample, roughly three fifths were seen once. Turning to this clone: Its antigen is unidentified.

The V end was cut by 0 bases, the J end by 1 base, with 11 bases between. Germline CDR1 LGHNA, CDR2 YNFKEQ. The CDR3 spans 16 residues. This clonotype was sampled from a man between 60 and 70 years old in good health and CMV-seronegative. The chain joins TRBV4-2 to TRBJ2-3, with D uncertain. Sequencing was carried out using PBMCs. The CDR3 bases are TGTGCCAGCAGCCAAGAGAGCTCCCCGCGCACAGATACGCAGTATTTT. Its translation is CASSQESSPRTDTQYF.